The 20 T cell receptor beta chains in this list originate from one sample, sequenced in a study of blood T cells in healthy people across ages. Using a J-beta primer mix together with a sample-barcoded 5' primer, a second PCR was run for roughly 6 to 12 cycles. TCRdb analysed the 5' RACE reads with MiXCR anew, one entry per CDR3 protein. The repertoire consists of hundreds of thousands of distinct CDR3 sequences, with 58% occurring once and the leading ten covering 22%. The sample was blood. The receptors were gathered from a man younger than 45 in good health.

A few counts support this clonotype. The rearrangement uses TRBV28 and TRBJ1-2, with D uncertain. The germline V gene has CDR1 MDHEN and CDR2 SYDVKM. The V gene lost 7 bases and the J gene lost 8 bases, with 17 bases spanning the gap. CDR3 length: 13 amino acids. CDR3 protein: CASTNLGFEGYTF. The CDR3 DNA follows: TGTGCCAGCACCAATTTGGGGTTCGAAGGCTACACCTTC.

This clonotype was observed a few times. The rearrangement links TRBV7-9 to TRBJ1-2; 8 nucleotides align to TRBD1. CDR3 length: 15 residues. J gave up 4 bases and V 5 bases, and 9 bases lay outside the gene matches. Germline V CDR1 and CDR2: SEHNR, FQNEAQ (reference sequence). The CDR3 DNA is TGTGCCAGCAGCGGACAGGGACAGCAGTTCTATGGCTACACCTTC. It specifies CASSGQGQQFYGYTF.

This clonotype was recorded a few times. V gene TRBV7-2 combines with J gene TRBJ1-4; possibly TRBD1 for D (5 bases). CDR3 length: 15 amino acids. The V and J ends lost 0 bases and 8 bases respectively, with 13 bases between them. Per germline, CDR1 SGHTA and CDR2 FQGNSA. This CDR3 reads CASSLAKGLQEKLFF. In DNA form, the CDR3 reads TGTGCCAGCAGCTTAGCGAAGGGGTTACAGGAAAAACTGTTTTTT.

This clonotype was picked up one time. This chain uses TRBV5-5 with TRBJ2-1, with D tentatively TRBD2 (5 bases). Trimming took 9 bases from V and 7 from J, leaving 20 bases between them. The germline gives CDR1 SGHKS, CDR2 YYEKEE (reference sequence). The CDR3 is 14 residues long. This CDR3 reads CATGSGAAWNEQFF. The DNA for the CDR3 is TGTGCCACCGGCTCCGGAGCGGCCTGGAATGAGCAGTTCTTC.

This sequence joins TRBV20-1 and TRBJ2-5, with 8 nucleotides matching TRBD1. The CDR3 consists of 14 residues. CDR1 and CDR2 from the germline V gene are DFQATT and SNEGSKA (reference sequence). V shed 2 bases and J 5 bases; nucleotides not matched to a gene: 7. CDR3 sequence (DNA): TGCAGTGCTAGAAGAGGACAGGGTGGGGAGACCCAGTACTTC. This translates into CSARRGQGGETQYF.

This clonotype was counted between two and nine times. The chain has TRBV5-1 and TRBJ1-1, with 7 nucleotides matching TRBD1. The germline CDR1 and CDR2 sequences are SGHRS and YFSETQ. The CDR3 is made up of 16 amino acids. The junction had 13 bases not matched to a gene; V was cut back by 4 bases and J by 4 bases. In nucleotides, the CDR3 is TGCGCCAGCAGCGCTAGCCCTCAGGGGGGAGGCACTGAAGCTTTCTTT. Translated: CASSASPQGGGTEAFF. Using reference TRBV5-1 and TRBJ1-1 for the parts outside the CDR3, the full variable domain is KAGVTQTPRYLIKTRGQQVTLSCSPISGHRSVSWYQQTPGQGLQFLFEYFSETQRNKGNFPGRFSGRQFSNSRSEMNVSTLELGDSALYLCASSASPQGGGTEAFFGQGTRLTVV.

This clonotype was seen more than once but under ten times. This chain joins TRBV4-1 and TRBJ2-7, with 7 nucleotides matching TRBD2. J lost 2 bases, V lost 0 bases, and 1 base had no gene match. CDR1 and CDR2 (germline): MGHRA, YSYEKL. The CDR3 length is 14 residues. The CDR3 region has the DNA TGCGCCAGCAGCCAAGAAAGCGGGACCTACGAGCAGTACTTC. It is translated as CASSQESGTYEQYF.

This clonotype is a singleton in its sample. This chain joins TRBV3-1 and TRBJ1-6; a possible D gene is TRBD1 (5 bases). The V gene lost 3 bases and the J gene lost 12 bases, with 12 bases spanning the gap. There are 13 residues in the CDR3. Per the germline V gene, CDR1 is LGHDT and CDR2 is YNNKEL (reference sequence). This chain's CDR3 is CASSQGEVEPLHF. CDR3 in DNA: TGTGCCAGCAGCCAGGGGGAGGTTGAACCCCTCCACTTT.

This clonotype came up a few times. The V and J genes are TRBV6-2 or TRBV6-3 and TRBJ2-1, with 7 bases matching TRBD2. The CDR3 totals 16 residues. The germline V gene encodes CDR1 MNHEY and CDR2 SVGEGT. J was trimmed by 10 bases and V by 2 bases; bases with no gene match: 14. CDR3 amino acids: CASSYGAGSLAREQFF. CDR3 bases: TGTGCCAGCAGTTACGGAGCGGGCTCACTAGCGAGAGAGCAGTTCTTC.

This clonotype occurred once. The V and J genes are TRBV21-1 and TRBJ2-2; TRBD1, as called in the table, went unchecked against the DNA. TRBV21-1 is designated a pseudogene. The CDR3 runs to 14 residues. This CDR3 reads CASRPGRNTGELFF. As DNA, the CDR3 is TGTGCCAGCAGGCCGGGGCGTAACACCGGGGAGCTGTTTTTT.

This clonotype was seen a handful of times. The chain combines TRBV21-1 with TRBJ1-1. TRBV21-1 is a recognized pseudogene. This CDR3 comprises 12 residues. The CDR3 nucleotides are TGTGCCAGCCGAGTTCCGGGACGCGAAGCTTTCTTT. As protein: CASRVPGREAFF.

V is TRBV7-2 and J is TRBJ2-3, with 9 bases aligning to TRBD1. The CDR3 has 16 amino acids. Per germline, CDR1 SGHTA and CDR2 FQGNSA. The J segment lost 3 bases and the V segment lost 2 bases, leaving 6 bases of the junction unmatched. The CDR3 spells CASSLLRDRVTDTQYF. CDR3 in DNA: TGTGCCAGCAGCTTACTCCGGGACAGGGTAACAGATACGCAGTATTTT. The variable domain in full, completed from reference TRBV7-2 and TRBJ2-3, reads GAGVSQSPSNKVTEKGKDVELRCDPISGHTALYWYRQSLGQGLEFLIYFQGNSAPDKSGLPSDRFSAERTGGSVSTLTIQRTQQEDSAVYLCASSLLRDRVTDTQYFGPGTRLTVL.

The CDR3 sequence is CSAGQLAYGYTF. CDR3 bases: TGCAGTGCTGGACAGTTGGCCTATGGCTACACCTTC. The V gene is TRBV20-1, the J gene TRBJ1-2, with D perhaps TRBD1 (6 bases). There are 12 residues in the CDR3. V gave up 5 bases and J gave up 4 bases, with 11 bases separating them. The germline CDR1 and CDR2 sequences are DFQATT and SNEGSKA (reference sequence).

This clonotype was seen more than once but under ten times. J is TRBJ2-7 and V is TRBV28; 8 positions match TRBD2. V lost 5 bases, J lost 2 bases, and 17 bases stayed unmatched. In germline, CDR1 is MDHEN, CDR2 SYDVKM. This CDR3 has 18 amino acids. This CDR3 is CASSPFRLTSGRTYEQYF. CDR3 DNA sequence: TGTGCCAGCAGTCCATTCCGCCTAACTAGCGGAAGAACCTACGAGCAGTACTTC.

This sequence joins TRBV15 and TRBJ2-2; no firm D call. V was cut by 8 bases and J by 5 bases, with 9 bases left in between. Germline V CDR1 and CDR2: LNHNV, YYDKDF (reference sequence). This CDR3 spans 12 amino acids. CDR3 bases: TGTGCCACCTGCGCAGATACCGGGGAGCTGTTTTTT. It yields the protein CATCADTGELFF.

The chain carries TRBV9 and TRBJ2-5; 9 nucleotides agree with TRBD1. The CDR3 spans 16 residues. With V trimmed by 2 bases and J by 2 bases, 7 bases remained unmatched. The germline V gene encodes CDR1 SGDLS and CDR2 YYNGEE. Here the CDR3 reads CASSVSGTGIQETQYF. The CDR3 region has the DNA TGTGCCAGCAGCGTGTCCGGGACAGGGATACAAGAGACCCAGTACTTC.

This sequence joins TRBV7-2 and TRBJ2-5; perhaps TRBD2 as D (6 bases). This CDR3 spans 16 amino acids. The ends were cut back, 3 bases at V and 0 bases at J, with 14 bases in the middle. CDR1 SGHTA and CDR2 FQGNSA come from the germline V gene. This CDR3 reads CASSLAASAYQETQYF. CDR3 nucleotides: TGTGCCAGCAGCTTGGCGGCTAGCGCTTACCAAGAGACCCAGTACTTC.

Details on this clonotype: Possible read error: a much larger clone is one base away. The rearrangement links TRBV20-1 to TRBJ2-5, with D possibly TRBD1 on 6 matching bases. Germline CDR1 and CDR2: DFQATT and SNEGSKA (reference sequence). Trimming took off 5 bases at V and 11 bases at J, with 27 bases between the two ends. The CDR3 loop spans 15 amino acids. The CDR3 reads CSAPEQGVSKNEQYF. CDR3 DNA sequence: TGCAGTGCTCCAGAACAGGGTGTCAGCAAGAATGAGCAGTACTTC.

The V call is TRBV7-2, the J call TRBJ2-7; D is ambiguous. Germline V gene lookup returns CDR1 SGHTA and CDR2 FQGNSA. The ends were cut back, 6 bases at V and 7 bases at J, with 13 bases in the middle. This CDR3 is built from 12 residues. The CDR3 reads CASRLTNGEQYF. CDR3 nucleotides: TGTGCCAGCAGGTTGACCAACGGGGAGCAGTACTTC.

This clonotype turned up a few times. This chain joins TRBV3-1 and TRBJ2-6, with D possibly matching TRBD1 (5 bases). The CDR3 spans 18 residues. Germline CDR1 is LGHDT and CDR2 is YNNKEL (reference sequence). The V and J ends lost 4 bases and 1 base respectively, with 17 bases between them. The CDR3 loop reads CASSPSRTLGSGANVLTF. The DNA of the CDR3 is TGTGCCAGCAGCCCCTCCAGGACACTTGGTTCTGGGGCCAACGTCCTGACTTTC.